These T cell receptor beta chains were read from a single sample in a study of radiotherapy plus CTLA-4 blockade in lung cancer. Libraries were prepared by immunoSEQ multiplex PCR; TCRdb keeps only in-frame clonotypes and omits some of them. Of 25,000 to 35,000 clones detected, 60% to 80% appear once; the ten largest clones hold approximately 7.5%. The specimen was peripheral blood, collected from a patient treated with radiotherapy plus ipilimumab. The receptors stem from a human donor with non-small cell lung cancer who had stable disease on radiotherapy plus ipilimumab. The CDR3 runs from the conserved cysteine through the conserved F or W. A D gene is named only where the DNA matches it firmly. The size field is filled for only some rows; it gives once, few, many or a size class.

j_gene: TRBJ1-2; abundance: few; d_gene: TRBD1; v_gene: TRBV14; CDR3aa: CASSQDGGQGAYGYTF; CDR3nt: TGTGCCAGCAGCCAGGATGGCGGACAGGGGGCCTATGGCTACACCTTC
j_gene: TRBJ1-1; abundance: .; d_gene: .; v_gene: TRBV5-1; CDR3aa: CASSLGNGDTEAFF; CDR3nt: TGCGCCAGCAGCTTGGGAAATGGGGACACTGAAGCTTTCTTT
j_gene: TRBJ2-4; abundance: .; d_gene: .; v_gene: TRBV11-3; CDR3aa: CASSAGVAGSLDIQYF; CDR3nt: TGTGCCAGCAGCGCCGGCGTGGCGGGAAGTCTGGACATTCAGTACTTC
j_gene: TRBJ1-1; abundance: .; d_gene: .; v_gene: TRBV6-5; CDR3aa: CASRSGGQNTEAFF; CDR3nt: TGTGCCAGCAGGTCGGGAGGACAGAACACTGAAGCTTTCTTT
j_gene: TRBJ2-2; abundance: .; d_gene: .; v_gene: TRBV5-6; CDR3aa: CASSYTATAGPGELFF; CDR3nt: TGTGCCAGCAGCTACACTGCGACAGCCGGCCCCGGGGAGCTGTTTTTT
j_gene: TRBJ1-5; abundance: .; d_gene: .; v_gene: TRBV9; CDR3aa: CASSVVGDQPQHF; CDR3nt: TGTGCCAGCAGCGTAGTCGGGGATCAGCCCCAGCATTTT
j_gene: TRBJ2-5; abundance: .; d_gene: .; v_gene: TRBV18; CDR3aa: CASSRSREETQYF; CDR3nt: TGTGCCAGCTCGCGCTCGCGGGAAGAGACCCAGTACTTC
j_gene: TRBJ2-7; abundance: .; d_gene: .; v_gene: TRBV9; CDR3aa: CASSGGTGSSYEQYF; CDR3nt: TGTGCCAGCAGCGGGGGGACGGGGAGCTCCTACGAGCAGTACTTC
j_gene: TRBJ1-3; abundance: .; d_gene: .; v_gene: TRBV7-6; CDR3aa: CASSLDSVASGNTIYF; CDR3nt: TGTGCCAGCAGCTTAGACAGTGTTGCCTCTGGAAACACCATATATTTT
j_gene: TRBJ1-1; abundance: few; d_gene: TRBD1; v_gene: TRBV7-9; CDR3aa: CASRGLAGGENTEAFF; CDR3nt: TGTGCCAGCAGAGGCTTGGCAGGGGGCGAGAACACTGAAGCTTTCTTT
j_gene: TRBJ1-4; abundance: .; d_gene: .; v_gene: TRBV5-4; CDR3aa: CASSLRTATNEKLFF; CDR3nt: TGTGCCAGCAGCTTAAGGACAGCAACTAATGAAAAACTGTTTTTT
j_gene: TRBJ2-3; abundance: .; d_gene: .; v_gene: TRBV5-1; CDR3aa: CASSLATGWMGTQYF; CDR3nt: TGCGCCAGCAGCTTGGCTACAGGGTGGATGGGTACGCAGTATTTT
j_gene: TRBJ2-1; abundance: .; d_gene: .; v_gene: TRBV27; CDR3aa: CASIRELF; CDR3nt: TGTGCCAGCATTAGGGAGCTCTTC
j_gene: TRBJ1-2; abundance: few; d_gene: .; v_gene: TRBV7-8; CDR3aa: CASSPHRGGDGYTF; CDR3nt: TGTGCCAGCAGTCCCCACCGGGGGGGTGATGGCTACACCTTC
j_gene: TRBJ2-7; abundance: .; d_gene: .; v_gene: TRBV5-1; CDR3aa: CASSLRTASYEQYF; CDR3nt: TGCGCCAGCAGCTTACGGACAGCATCCTACGAGCAGTACTTC
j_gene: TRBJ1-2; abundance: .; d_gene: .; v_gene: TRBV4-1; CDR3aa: CASSREPAGYTF; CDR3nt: TGCGCCAGCAGCCGCGAGCCCGCAGGCTACACCTTC
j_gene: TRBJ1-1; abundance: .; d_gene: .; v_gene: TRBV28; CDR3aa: CASSYYRGNTEAFF; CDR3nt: TGTGCCAGCAGTTATTATAGGGGGAACACTGAAGCTTTCTTT
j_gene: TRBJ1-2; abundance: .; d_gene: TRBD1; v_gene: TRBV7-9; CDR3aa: CASSLRGGLTGGSTGYTF; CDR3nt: TGTGCCAGCAGCTTAAGGGGAGGACTAACAGGGGGCTCTACCGGCTACACCTTC
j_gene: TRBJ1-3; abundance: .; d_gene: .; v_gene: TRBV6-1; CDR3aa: CASSTDPTGNTIYF; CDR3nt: TGTGCCAGCAGTACCGACCCTACTGGAAACACCATATATTTT
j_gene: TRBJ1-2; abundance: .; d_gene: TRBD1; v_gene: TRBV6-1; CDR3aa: CASLPGQVNGYTF; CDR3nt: TGTGCCAGTCTTCCGGGACAGGTTAATGGCTACACCTTC
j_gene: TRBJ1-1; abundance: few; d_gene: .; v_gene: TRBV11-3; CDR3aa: CASSPRGGGHTEAFF; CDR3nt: TGTGCCAGCAGCCCCCGGGGGGGCGGCCACACTGAAGCTTTCTTT
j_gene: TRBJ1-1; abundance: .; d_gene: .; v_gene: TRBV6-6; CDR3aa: CASRAGAEAFF; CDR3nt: TGTGCCAGCAGAGCGGGCGCTGAAGCTTTCTTT
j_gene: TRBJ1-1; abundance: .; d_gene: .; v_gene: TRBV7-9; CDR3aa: CASSRTGTVAFF; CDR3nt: TGTGCCAGCAGCCGCACCGGGACTGTGGCTTTCTTT
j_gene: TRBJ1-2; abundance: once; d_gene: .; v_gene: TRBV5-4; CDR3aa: CASSLGARVRDGYTF; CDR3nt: TGTGCCAGCAGCTTGGGGGCAAGGGTGAGGGATGGCTACACCTTC